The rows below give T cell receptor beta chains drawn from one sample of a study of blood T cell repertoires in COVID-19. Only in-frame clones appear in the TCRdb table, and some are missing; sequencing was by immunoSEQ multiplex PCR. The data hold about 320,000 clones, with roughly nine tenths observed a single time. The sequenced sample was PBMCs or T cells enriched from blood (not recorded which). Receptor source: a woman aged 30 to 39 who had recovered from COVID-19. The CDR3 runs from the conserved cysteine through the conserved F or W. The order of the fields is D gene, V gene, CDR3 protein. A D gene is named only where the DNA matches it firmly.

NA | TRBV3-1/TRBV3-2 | CASSQEGWRGYTF
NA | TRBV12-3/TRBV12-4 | CASTQGFNQPQHF
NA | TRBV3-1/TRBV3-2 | CASSLRTPDNSGNTIYF
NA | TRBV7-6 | CASSSSPGTRTGELFF
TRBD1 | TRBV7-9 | CASSLGRTGGREPQHF
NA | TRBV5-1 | CASSLSGPNSNQPQHF
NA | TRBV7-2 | CASSSLVEADTQYF
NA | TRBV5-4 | CASSLAFGGRSYEQYF
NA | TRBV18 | CASSPLDTEGGYTF
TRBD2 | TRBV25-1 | CASRLAGYNEQFF
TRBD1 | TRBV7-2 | CAKQGQEGGYTF
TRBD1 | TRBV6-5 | CASSYLGQGGGYTF
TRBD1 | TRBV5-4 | CASSRDSYYTF
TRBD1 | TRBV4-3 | CASSRAAGQETNF
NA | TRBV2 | CASRETSTNEKLFF
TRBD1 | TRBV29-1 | CSVAQGPNTEAFF
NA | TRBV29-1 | CSVEEGNGPNYGYTF
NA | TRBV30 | CAWSARGGSYGYTF
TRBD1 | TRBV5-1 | CASNPGGYGYTF
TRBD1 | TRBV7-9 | CASSPGTGTTTDTQYF
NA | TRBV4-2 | CASSQDSLNTEAFF
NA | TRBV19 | CASSIGGETQYF
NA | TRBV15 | CATSRDLAGANYGYTF
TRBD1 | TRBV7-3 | CASSLDGGQGHIQYF
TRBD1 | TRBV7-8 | CASSLASTGTGGSYTF
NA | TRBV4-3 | CASSQDEQAGTYGYTF
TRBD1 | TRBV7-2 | CASSTRTGSPYGYTF
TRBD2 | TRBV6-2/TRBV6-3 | CASSYGLAGQETQYF
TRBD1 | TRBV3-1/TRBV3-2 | CASSHHATGLGPTEAFF
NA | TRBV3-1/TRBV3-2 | CASSQQGTLNTEAFF
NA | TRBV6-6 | CASSPLGLNEKLFF
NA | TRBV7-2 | CASSLDPYRAHYGYTF
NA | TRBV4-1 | CASSQLKGGYYGYTF
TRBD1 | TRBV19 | CASSIRATGFRNTEAFF
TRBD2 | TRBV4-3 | CASSQGSGVADTQYF
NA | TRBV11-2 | CASSLGGANEKLFF
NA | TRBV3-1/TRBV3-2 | CASSQGRGLIEQYF
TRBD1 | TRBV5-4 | CASSLGVDRANYGYTF
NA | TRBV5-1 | CASSPQTDPSYGYTF
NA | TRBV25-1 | CASSESPSNYGYTF
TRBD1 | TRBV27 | CASSPTTGGATQPQHF
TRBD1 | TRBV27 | CASSIDRGGQPQHF